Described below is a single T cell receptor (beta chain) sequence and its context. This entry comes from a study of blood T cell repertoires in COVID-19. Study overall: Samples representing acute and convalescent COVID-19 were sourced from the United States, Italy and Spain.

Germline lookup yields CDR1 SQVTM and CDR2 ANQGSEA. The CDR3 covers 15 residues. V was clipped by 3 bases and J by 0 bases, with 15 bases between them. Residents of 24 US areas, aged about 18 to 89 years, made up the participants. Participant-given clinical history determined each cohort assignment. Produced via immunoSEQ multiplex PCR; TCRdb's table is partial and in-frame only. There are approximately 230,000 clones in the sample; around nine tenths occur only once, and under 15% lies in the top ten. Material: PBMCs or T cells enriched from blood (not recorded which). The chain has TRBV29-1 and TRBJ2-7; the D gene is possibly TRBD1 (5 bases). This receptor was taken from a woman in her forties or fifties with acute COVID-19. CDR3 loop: CSVEVGVTDSYEQYF. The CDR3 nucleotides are TGCAGCGTTGAGGTTGGGGTGACAGACTCCTACGAGCAGTACTTC.